The sequence of this TCR beta chain was determined in a study of blood T cell repertoires in COVID-19. At the level of the study: Acute-phase and convalescent COVID-19 samples originated in the United States, Italy and Spain.

This clone appeared once. Source study methods: Amplification of reference gene primers provided the estimated nucleated cell counts. Here immunoSEQ multiplex PCR was the method, and the copy in TCRdb shows in-frame clones only, minus some. The V and J calls and the clone size are those of that table, but D and trimming were determined from the DNA. This table has 150,000 to 250,000 clones, around four fifths appearing once. The ends were cut back, 0 bases at V and 5 bases at J, with 6 bases in the middle. This CDR3 has 13 amino acids. Germline CDR1 reads SGHKS; CDR2 reads YYEKEE (reference sequence). Participant ages covered about 18 to 89 years across about 25 US areas. Cohort 3 recovered donors had two negative PCRs, clearance, or symptom resolution.

The TCR comes from a man aged 40-49 years who had recovered from COVID-19. Sequencing was done on a sample of PBMCs or T cells enriched from blood (not recorded which). This rearrangement joins TRBV5-5 to TRBJ2-1; D uncertain. CDR3 amino acids: CASSLVPDNEQFF. The CDR3 DNA reads TGTGCCAGCAGCTTGGTTCCGGACAATGAGCAGTTCTTC.